These 4 T cell receptor beta chains originate from one sample sequenced in a study of T cell responses to AZD1222 COVID-19 vaccine. Generated by immunoSEQ multiplex PCR, the TCRdb table keeps only in-frame clones and is missing some. The table shows about 110,000 clones, with about 85% occurring only once. Sequencing was performed on peripheral blood, taken 28 days after the second AZD1222 dose. Source of these receptors: an adult who received the AZD1222 COVID-19 vaccine.

V usage is TRBV5-1 and J usage is TRBJ2-7; D is unclear. Trimming pared 6 bases from V and 2 bases from J, leaving 12 bases between. Germline CDR1 reads SGHRS; CDR2 reads YFSETQ. The CDR3 contains 13 residues. The CDR3 DNA reads TGCGCCAGCACTTCCAGCCCACCCTACGAGCAGTACTTC. Its protein is CASTSSPPYEQYF.

The chain is built from TRBV28 and TRBJ1-5, with a tentative D call TRBD1 (6 bases). The germline V and J ends were trimmed by 4 bases and 3 bases, with 7 bases remaining between them. Germline assignment: CDR1 MDHEN and CDR2 SYDVKM. The CDR3 has 13 amino acids. CDR3 amino acids: CASSSGVNQPQHF. CDR3 nucleotides: TGTGCCAGCAGTTCAGGGGTCAATCAGCCCCAGCATTTT. Combining the CDR3 with reference TRBV28 and TRBJ1-5 gives the whole variable domain DVKVTQSSRYLVKRTGEKVFLECVQDMDHENMFWYRQDPGLGLRLIYFSYDVKMKEKGDIPEGYSVSREKKERFSLILESASTNQTSMYLCASSSGVNQPQHFGDGTRLSIL.

The V call is TRBV9, the J call TRBJ1-1; D ambiguous. Germline V gene data show CDR1 as SGDLS and CDR2 as YYNGEE. With 0 bases removed from V and 4 bases from J, the gap between germline ends came to 7 bases. There are 13 residues in the CDR3. CDR3 loop: CASSVEPFTEAFF. The CDR3 DNA reads TGTGCCAGCAGCGTAGAACCCTTCACTGAAGCTTTCTTT.

This chain uses TRBV20-1 with TRBJ1-1; perhaps TRBD1 as D (5 bases). V was clipped by 6 bases and J by 11 bases, with 16 bases between them. CDR1 is DFQATT, CDR2 SNEGSKA, per germline (reference sequence). This CDR3 is built from 11 residues. The CDR3 loop is CSAPRQREAFF. In nucleotides, the CDR3 is TGCAGTGCCCCAAGACAGCGGGAGGCTTTCTTT.